These T cell receptor beta chains were read from a single sample in a study of T cells in localized non-small cell lung cancer. Measured with immunoSEQ multiplex PCR; TCRdb has only the in-frame clones, and not every one. The data contain 18,000 or so clones, under 85% of them singletons. Here the sequenced sample was peripheral blood, taken before any cancer treatment. Receptors originate from an older female donor with stage I lung adenocarcinoma. Both conserved end residues are part of each CDR3. D genes are given only for firm matches. Only part of the rows carry a size: once, few, many, or a class if the clone is expanded.

clone size	V gene	D gene	J gene	CDR3 DNA	CDR3 protein
few	TRBV7-7	NA	TRBJ1-1	TGTGCCAGCAGCCCAGAGGGAGCGAACACTGAAGCTTTCTTT	CASSPEGANTEAFF
NA	TRBV19	NA	TRBJ2-7	TGTGCCAGTAGCCTTGACGTTGGGCAGGCCTACGAGCAGTACTTC	CASSLDVGQAYEQYF
NA	TRBV11-2	NA	TRBJ1-2	TGTGCCAGCAGCTTAGATGGAGTCAGCCTCTATGGCTACACCTTC	CASSLDGVSLYGYTF
NA	TRBV2	TRBD1	TRBJ2-5	TGTGCCACTTCGGGACAGAGAAAAGAGACCCAGTACTTC	CATSGQRKETQYF
NA	TRBV5-1	TRBD1	TRBJ1-1	TGCGCCAGCAGCTTGGTGATGAGGACAGGGCGGGAGGTCACTGAAGCTTTCTTT	CASSLVMRTGREVTEAFF
NA	TRBV5-4	NA	TRBJ1-1	TGTGCCAGCAGCTCGGGACCGCCGAACACTGAAGCTTTCTTT	CASSSGPPNTEAFF
NA	TRBV5-4	TRBD2	TRBJ2-2	TGTGCCAGCTCTGCGGGACTAGATACCGGGGAGCTGTTTTTT	CASSAGLDTGELFF
NA	TRBV4-3	TRBD1	TRBJ2-3	TGCGCCAGCAGCCAAGGGGACAGGTTGAGCGCAGATACGCAGTATTTT	CASSQGDRLSADTQYF
NA	TRBV9	NA	TRBJ2-5	TGTGCCAGCAGCGTAGCTGAGGGGTTTGGGGAGACCCAGTACTTC	CASSVAEGFGETQYF
NA	TRBV18	NA	TRBJ1-1	TGTGCCAGCTCACCAGGGGCCAGCACTGAAGCTTTCTTT	CASSPGASTEAFF
NA	TRBV4-3	NA	TRBJ1-5	TGCGCCAGCAGCCAAGGGGGCTCCGGTCAGCCCCAGCATTTT	CASSQGGSGQPQHF
NA	TRBV2	NA	TRBJ2-3	TGTGCCAGCAGTGAATGGTTATCTAGCACAGATACGCAGTATTTT	CASSEWLSSTDTQYF
few	TRBV5-1	NA	TRBJ1-6	TGCGCCAGCAGCTTGGAGCAGGCCCCAGGATCACCCCTCCACTTT	CASSLEQAPGSPLHF
NA	TRBV7-6	NA	TRBJ1-2	TGTGCCAGCAGCTTAGGGGGTAGGCAGGCTTATGGCTACACCTTC	CASSLGGRQAYGYTF
NA	TRBV7-9	NA	TRBJ2-4	TGTGCCAGCAACCAAGAGTGGGTCAAAAACATTCAGTACTTC	CASNQEWVKNIQYF
few	TRBV11-3	TRBD1	TRBJ2-2	TGTGCCAGCAGCCGCAGGGGGCATAACGGGGAGCTGTTTTTT	CASSRRGHNGELFF
NA	TRBV18	NA	TRBJ1-2	TGTGCCAGCTCACCACCCGGGACACAGGCAAACTATGGCTACACCTTC	CASSPPGTQANYGYTF
few	TRBV18	TRBD1	TRBJ1-5	TGTGCCAGCTCATCGACACAGGGGGCAGGACAGCCCCAGCATTTT	CASSSTQGAGQPQHF
NA	TRBV19	NA	TRBJ1-2	TGTGCCAGTAGTATAGGTGCAGATTCCCTCTATGGCTACACCTTC	CASSIGADSLYGYTF
NA	TRBV7-9	NA	TRBJ2-7	TGTGCCAGCAGCTTATACGAGGGGACCTACGAGCAGTACTTC	CASSLYEGTYEQYF
NA	TRBV27	NA	TRBJ1-1	TGTGCCAGCAAGGGACCGAGGAACACTGAAGCTTTCTTT	CASKGPRNTEAFF
NA	TRBV7-9	NA	TRBJ1-4	TGTGCCAGCAGCTTAGCCTTTCTTAATGAAAAACTGTTTTTT	CASSLAFLNEKLFF
NA	TRBV6-1	NA	TRBJ1-6	TGTGCCAGCAGGTTGGTTGGGAATTCACCCCTCCACTTT	CASRLVGNSPLHF
NA	TRBV2	NA	TRBJ1-4	TGTGCCAGCAGGCGGGGAGGGGGTTTAGGAAAACTGTTTTTT	CASRRGGGLGKLFF
NA	TRBV2	TRBD1	TRBJ1-3	TGTGCCAGCAGCCAGGACAGGGGCGCTGGTGGAAACACCATATATTTT	CASSQDRGAGGNTIYF
NA	TRBV7-2	NA	TRBJ2-4	TGTGCCAGCAGCTTAGGTCCAGGACAGCGGAACATTCAGTACTTC	CASSLGPGQRNIQYF
NA	TRBV4-3	TRBD1	TRBJ1-2	TGCGCCAGCAGCCAAGATCGGACAGGGGATGGCTACACCTTC	CASSQDRTGDGYTF
NA	TRBV10-2	NA	TRBJ1-5	TGCGCCAGCAGGTCGACAATTAGCAATCAGCCCCAGCATTTT	CASRSTISNQPQHF
NA	TRBV25-1	NA	TRBJ2-5	TGTGCCAGCAGTGCCCCCCATGGTTCTCAAGAGACCCAGTACTTC	CASSAPHGSQETQYF
few	TRBV6-5	NA	TRBJ1-2	TGTGCCAGCAGTTCTCCGGGACGGCAATATGGCTACACCTTC	CASSSPGRQYGYTF
NA	TRBV5-5	NA	TRBJ2-7	TGTGCCAGCAGCTTGGGCGGGGACACCTACGAGCAGTACTTC	CASSLGGDTYEQYF
NA	TRBV30	NA	TRBJ1-2	TGTGCCTGGAGTGGTGGAGTCTATGGCTACACCTTC	CAWSGGVYGYTF
NA	TRBV28	NA	TRBJ1-1	TGTGCCAGCAGTTCGAACACTGAAGCTTTCTTT	CASSSNTEAFF
NA	TRBV4-1	NA	TRBJ1-4	TGCGCCAGCAGCCAGGCTGGGGGTGTTAATGAAAAACTGTTTTTT	CASSQAGGVNEKLFF
NA	TRBV6-1	NA	TRBJ1-3	TGTGCCAGCAGTGAAGCCCGAAACACCATATATTTT	CASSEARNTIYF
once	TRBV2	NA	TRBJ1-2	TGTGCCAGCAGTGTAACGGAGGACTATGGCTACACCTTC	CASSVTEDYGYTF
NA	TRBV4-2	NA	TRBJ1-3	TGTGCCAGCAGCCATGGATACAGGGAAAACACCATATATTTT	CASSHGYRENTIYF